This TCR beta chain is drawn from a study of blood T cells in healthy people across ages. This clonotype was counted between two and nine times. A J-beta primer mix and a sample-barcoded 5' primer were used in a second PCR of about 7 to 11 cycles. TCRdb passed the 5' RACE reads through MiXCR, listing each CDR3 protein once. The sample gives roughly 1,500,000 distinct CDR3 sequences, 40% to 50% of which show up once; roughly 8.2% is in the top ten. This TCR came from a woman aged 18-29 years in good health. Sequenced material: blood.

DNA of the CDR3: TGTGCCAGCAGTCCCCGCCTCGGAGGGGAGGCCTACGAGCAGTACTTC. Its protein is CASSPRLGGEAYEQYF. J is TRBJ2-4 and V is TRBV28; weak D call: TRBD2 (6 bases). The J call is in doubt because the DNA end fits TRBJ2-7 better. The germline V gene has CDR1 MDHEN and CDR2 SYDVKM. CDR3 length equals 16 residues.